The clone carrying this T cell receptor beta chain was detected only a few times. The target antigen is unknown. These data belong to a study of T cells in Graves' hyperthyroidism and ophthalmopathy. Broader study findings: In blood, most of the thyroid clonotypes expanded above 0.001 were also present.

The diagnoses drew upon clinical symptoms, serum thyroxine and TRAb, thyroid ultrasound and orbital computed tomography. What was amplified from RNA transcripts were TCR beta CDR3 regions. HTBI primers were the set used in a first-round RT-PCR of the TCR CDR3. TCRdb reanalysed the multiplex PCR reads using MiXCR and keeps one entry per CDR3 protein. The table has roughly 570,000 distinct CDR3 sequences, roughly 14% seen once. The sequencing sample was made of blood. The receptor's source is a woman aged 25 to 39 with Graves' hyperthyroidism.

CDR3 coding DNA: TGTGCCAGCAGCGGACATATGAACACTGAAGCTTTCTTT. Protein: CASSGHMNTEAFF. The chain is built from TRBV6-1 and TRBJ1-1, with D perhaps TRBD1 (5 bases). V was clipped by 6 bases and J by 0 bases, with 8 bases between them. The length of the CDR3 is 13 residues. Germline V lookup: CDR1 MNHNS, CDR2 SASEGT.